Included here is one T cell receptor (beta chain) sequence, with context. Profiled with immunoSEQ multiplex PCR; TCRdb holds only in-frame clones, not every one. The data contain some 530,000 clones, 75% to 90% of them seen just once; the ten biggest clones take up 3% to 4%. The data belong to a study of blood T cell repertoires in COVID-19. Study-level background: The analysed material was cDNA or gDNA that came from T cells, B-cell-depleted T cells, or PBMCs.

Trimming took off 4 bases at V and 6 bases at J, with 19 bases between the two ends. The CDR3 is 15 residues long. Germline V gives CDR1 GTSNPN, CDR2 SVGIG (reference sequence). This sequence originates from a human donor in a cohort sampled during active COVID-19. This chain connects TRBV30 to TRBJ2-1; no clear D gene. The material sequenced was peripheral blood. Here the CDR3 DNA reads TGTGCCTGGAATGCACTATTTGCGGCTCTCAATGAGCAGTTCTTC. It specifies CAWNALFAALNEQFF.